The 8 T cell receptor beta chains below were found in one sample sequenced in a study of T-cell reconstitution after alpha-beta-depleted transplantation in children. As it was prepared, the TCRbeta library received unique molecular identifiers. One entry per CDR3 protein results from TCRdb running MiXCR on the PCR reads. The sample contains 200,000 to 300,000 distinct CDR3 sequences, roughly 25% of which appear only once. Sample: PBMCs, taken before TCRalphabeta/CD19-depleted stem cell transplant. The receptors were gathered from a girl aged 2-15 years with Fanconi anemia, due to receive a stem cell transplant.

This clonotype came up many times. The V and J genes are TRBV19 and TRBJ2-7; the match to TRBD1 covers 10 bases. Germline V gives CDR1 LNHDA, CDR2 SQIVND (reference sequence). CDR3 length: 14 amino acids. V dropped 5 bases and J dropped 3; count of bases not matched to a gene: 4. The CDR3 DNA follows: TGTGCCAGTAGTGCAGGACAGGGGGGCTACGAGCAGTACTTC. Translation: CASSAGQGGYEQYF.

The chain is built from TRBV20-1 and TRBJ2-1; 10 nucleotides line up with TRBD2. This CDR3 has 15 amino acids. Germline V gene data show CDR1 as DFQATT and CDR2 as SNEGSKA (reference sequence). Unmatched junction bases numbered 5, after V lost 5 bases and J lost 1 base. CDR3 region: CSARLLAGSYNEQFF. The CDR3 nucleotides read TGCAGTGCTCGCCTACTAGCGGGGTCCTACAATGAGCAGTTCTTC.

This clonotype has ten or more counts. This chain links TRBV7-2 with TRBJ2-7; TRBD2 matches at 11 bases. The CDR3 totals 16 residues. Germline CDR1 SGHTA, CDR2 FQGNSA. The J segment lost 2 bases and the V segment lost 5 bases, leaving 8 bases of the junction unmatched. CDR3 sequence (DNA): TGTGCCAGCAGCGGCCGACTAGCGGGACTCCCCTACGAGCAGTACTTC. It yields the protein CASSGRLAGLPYEQYF.

The V call is TRBV5-6, the J call TRBJ2-5; 8 bases map to TRBD1. This CDR3 region has 18 residues. From germline, CDR1 is SGHDT and CDR2 YYEEEE. V dropped 0 bases and J dropped 3; count of bases not matched to a gene: 13. As DNA, the CDR3 is TGTGCCAGCAGCTTGGTAGGGGCAGGGGGCCTCGCAAAAGAGACCCAGTACTTC. This sequence encodes CASSLVGAGGLAKETQYF.

This chain uses TRBV13 with TRBJ2-7; the match to TRBD2 covers 10 bases. Germline V gives CDR1 PRHDT, CDR2 FYEKMQ (reference sequence). With V trimmed by 3 bases and J by 6 bases, 5 bases remained unmatched. CDR3 length equals 14 residues. In nucleotides, the CDR3 is TGTGCCAGCAGCTTCAGCGGGAGGGCCGTCGAGCAGTACTTC. Its protein is CASSFSGRAVEQYF.

The V and J genes are TRBV20-1 and TRBJ2-1; TRBD2 matches 8 bases. Per the germline V gene, CDR1 is DFQATT and CDR2 is SNEGSKA (reference sequence). CDR3 length: 13 amino acids. The junction had 5 bases not matched to a gene; V was cut back by 5 bases and J by 5 bases. The CDR3 sequence: CSAHRTSNNEQFF. The CDR3 nucleotides are TGCAGTGCTCACCGGACTAGCAACAATGAGCAGTTCTTC.

The rearrangement joins TRBV20-1 to TRBJ2-7; no clear D. V gave up 6 bases and J gave up 5 bases, with 11 bases separating them. The CDR3 contains 11 residues. CDR1 and CDR2 (germline): DFQATT, SNEGSKA (reference sequence). CDR3 protein: CSALTFDEQYF. The CDR3, as DNA: TGCAGTGCGCTGACATTTGACGAGCAGTACTTC.

This clonotype showed up just a few times. The chain uses TRBV7-7 and TRBJ2-1; possible D gene TRBD2, 6 bases. V lost 5 bases and J 5 bases, leaving 16 bases between the germline ends. The V gene's germline CDR1 is SSHAT and CDR2 FNYEAQ (reference sequence). The CDR3 extends over 15 amino acids. The chain's CDR3 is CASSETGLSNNEQFF. In DNA form, the CDR3 reads TGTGCCAGCAGCGAGACGGGACTTTCGAACAATGAGCAGTTCTTC.